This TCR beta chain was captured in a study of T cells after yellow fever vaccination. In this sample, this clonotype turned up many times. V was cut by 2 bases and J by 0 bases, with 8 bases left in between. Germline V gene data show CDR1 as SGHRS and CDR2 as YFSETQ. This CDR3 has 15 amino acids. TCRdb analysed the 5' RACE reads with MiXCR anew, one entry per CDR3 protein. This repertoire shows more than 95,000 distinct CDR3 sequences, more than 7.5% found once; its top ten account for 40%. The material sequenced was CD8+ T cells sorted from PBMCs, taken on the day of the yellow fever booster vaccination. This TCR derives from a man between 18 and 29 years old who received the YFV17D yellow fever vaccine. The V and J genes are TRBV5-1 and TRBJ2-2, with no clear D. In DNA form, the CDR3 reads TGCGCCAGCAGCTTTCGGCCAACGAACACCGGGGAGCTGTTTTTT. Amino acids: CASSFRPTNTGELFF.